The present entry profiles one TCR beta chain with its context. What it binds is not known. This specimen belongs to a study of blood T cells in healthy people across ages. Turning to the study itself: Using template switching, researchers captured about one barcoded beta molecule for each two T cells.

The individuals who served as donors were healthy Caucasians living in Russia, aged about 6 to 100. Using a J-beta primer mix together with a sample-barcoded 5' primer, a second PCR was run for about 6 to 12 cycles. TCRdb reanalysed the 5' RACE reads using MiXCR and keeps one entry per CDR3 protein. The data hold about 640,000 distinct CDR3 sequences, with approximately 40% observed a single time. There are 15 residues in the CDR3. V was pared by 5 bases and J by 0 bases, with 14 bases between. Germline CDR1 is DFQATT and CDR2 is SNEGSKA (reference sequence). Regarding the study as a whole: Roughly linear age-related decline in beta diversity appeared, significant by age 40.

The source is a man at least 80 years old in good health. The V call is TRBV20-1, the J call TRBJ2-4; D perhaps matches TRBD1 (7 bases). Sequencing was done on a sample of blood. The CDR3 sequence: CSAAKQGGAKNIQYF. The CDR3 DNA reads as TGCAGTGCTGCAAAGCAGGGGGGAGCCAAAAACATTCAGTACTTC.